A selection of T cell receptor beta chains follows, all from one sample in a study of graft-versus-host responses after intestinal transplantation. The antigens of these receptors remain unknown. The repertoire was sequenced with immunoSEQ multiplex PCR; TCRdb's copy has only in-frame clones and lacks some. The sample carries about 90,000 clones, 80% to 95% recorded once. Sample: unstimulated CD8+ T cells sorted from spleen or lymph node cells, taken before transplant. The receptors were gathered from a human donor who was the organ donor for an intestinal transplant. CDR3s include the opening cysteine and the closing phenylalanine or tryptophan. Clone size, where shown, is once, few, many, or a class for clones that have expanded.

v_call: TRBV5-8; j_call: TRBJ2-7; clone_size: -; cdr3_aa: CASRVPGQVRDEQYF
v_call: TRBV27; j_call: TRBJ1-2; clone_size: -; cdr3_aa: CASSLGFDYGYTF
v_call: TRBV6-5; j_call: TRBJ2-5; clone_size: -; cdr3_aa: CASSYGQGEETQYF
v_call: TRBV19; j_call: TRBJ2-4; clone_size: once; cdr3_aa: CASTRGDKNIQYF
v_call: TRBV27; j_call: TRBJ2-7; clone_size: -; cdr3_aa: CASSLQGGSYEQYF
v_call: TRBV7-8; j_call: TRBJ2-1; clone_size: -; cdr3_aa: CASSLLLAGVVEQFF
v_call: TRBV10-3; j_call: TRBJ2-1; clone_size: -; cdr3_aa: CAISGSTSGVSYNEQFF
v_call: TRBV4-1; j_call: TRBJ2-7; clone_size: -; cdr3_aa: CASSLPGQYYEQYF
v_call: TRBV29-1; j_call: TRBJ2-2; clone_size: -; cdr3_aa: CSAAGVTGELFF
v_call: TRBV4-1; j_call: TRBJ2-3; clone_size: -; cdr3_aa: CASSRILAASTDTQYF
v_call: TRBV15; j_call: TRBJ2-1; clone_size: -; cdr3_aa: CATSTAGVPNNEQFF
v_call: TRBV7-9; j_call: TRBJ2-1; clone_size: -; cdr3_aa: CASSLNGFSYNEQFF
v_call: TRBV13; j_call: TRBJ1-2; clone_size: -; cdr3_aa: CASSDTLSGGLGYTF
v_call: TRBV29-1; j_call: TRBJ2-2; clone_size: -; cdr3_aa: CSVDWGGGELFF
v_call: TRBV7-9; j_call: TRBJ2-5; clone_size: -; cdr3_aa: CASSFRLALQETQYF
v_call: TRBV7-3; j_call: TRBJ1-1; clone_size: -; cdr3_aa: CASSRTPNTEAFF
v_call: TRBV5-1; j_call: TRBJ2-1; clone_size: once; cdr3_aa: CASSSGSEQFF
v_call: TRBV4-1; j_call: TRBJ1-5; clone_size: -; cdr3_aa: CASSQSGHYSNQPQHF
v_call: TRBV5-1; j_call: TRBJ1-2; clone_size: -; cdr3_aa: CASSFWIGANYGYTF
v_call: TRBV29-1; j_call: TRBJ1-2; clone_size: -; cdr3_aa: CSVPQGADGYTF
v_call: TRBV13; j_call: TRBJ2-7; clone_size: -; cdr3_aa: CASSLGRDNYYEQYF
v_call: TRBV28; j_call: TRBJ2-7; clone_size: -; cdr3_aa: CASSQASVLEQYF
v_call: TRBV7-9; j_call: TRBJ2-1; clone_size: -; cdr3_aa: CASSFAVGGRGEQFF
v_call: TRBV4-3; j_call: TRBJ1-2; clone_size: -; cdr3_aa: CASSQDSTLTGGYGYTF
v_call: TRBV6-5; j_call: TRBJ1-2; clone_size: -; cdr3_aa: CASSPGAGSGYTF
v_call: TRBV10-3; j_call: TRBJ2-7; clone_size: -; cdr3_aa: CAVRDRAYEQYF
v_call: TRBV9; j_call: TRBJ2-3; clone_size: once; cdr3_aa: CASSQTLRVGGTDTQYF
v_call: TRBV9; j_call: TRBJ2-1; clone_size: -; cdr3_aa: CASSVDGSSSYNEQFF
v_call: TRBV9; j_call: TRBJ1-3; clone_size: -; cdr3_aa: CASSVGQGTGNTIYF
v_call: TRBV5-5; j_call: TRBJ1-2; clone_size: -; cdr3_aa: CASSWAKGQGGYGYTF
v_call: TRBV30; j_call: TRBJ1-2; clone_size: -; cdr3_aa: CAWSVGSGYGYTF
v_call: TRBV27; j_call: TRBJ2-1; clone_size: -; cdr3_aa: CASSLSRARNEQFF
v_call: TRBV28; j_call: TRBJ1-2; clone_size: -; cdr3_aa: CASNGDRWPYSGGGYTF
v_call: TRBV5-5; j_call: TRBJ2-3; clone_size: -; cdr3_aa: CASSSGIGTDTQYF
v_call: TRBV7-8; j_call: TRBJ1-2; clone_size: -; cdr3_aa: CASSHPQGPSYGYTF
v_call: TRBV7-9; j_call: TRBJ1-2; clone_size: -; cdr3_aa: CASSLGGHYGYTF
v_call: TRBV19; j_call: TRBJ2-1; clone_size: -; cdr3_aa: CASSPDWSGYNEQFF
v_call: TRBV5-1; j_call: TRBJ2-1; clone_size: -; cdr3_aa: CASSFGQNVNYNEQFF
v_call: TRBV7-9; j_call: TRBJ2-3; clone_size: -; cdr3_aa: CASSRTGTAPMNTQYF
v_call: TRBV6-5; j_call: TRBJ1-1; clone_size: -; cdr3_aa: CASSFQGAGLAEAFF
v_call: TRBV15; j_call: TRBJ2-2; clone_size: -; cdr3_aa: CATSTTENTGELFF
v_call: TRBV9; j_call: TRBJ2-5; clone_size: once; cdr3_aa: CASSPGTAGGTETQYF
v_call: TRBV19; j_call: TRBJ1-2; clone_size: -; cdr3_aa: CASKEGQGGQYGYTF
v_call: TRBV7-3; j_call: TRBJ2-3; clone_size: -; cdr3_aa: CASSQGLARTDTQYF
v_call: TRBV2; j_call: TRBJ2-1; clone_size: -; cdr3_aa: CARDKTANEQFF
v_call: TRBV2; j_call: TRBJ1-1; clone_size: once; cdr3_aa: CASRWTGGTEAFF
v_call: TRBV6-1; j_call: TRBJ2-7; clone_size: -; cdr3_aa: CASSRAGGRGNEQYF
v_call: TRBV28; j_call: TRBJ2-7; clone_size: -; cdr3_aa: CASTKWTTRGYEQYF
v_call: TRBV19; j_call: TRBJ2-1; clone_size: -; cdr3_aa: CATLLSSGGNNEQFF
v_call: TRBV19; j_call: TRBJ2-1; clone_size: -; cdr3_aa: CASSYEVVLREGNEQFF
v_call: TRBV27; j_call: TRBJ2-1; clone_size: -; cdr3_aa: CASSSSAGGKSEQFF
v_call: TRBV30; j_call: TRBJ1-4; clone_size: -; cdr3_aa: CAWTVTVGEKLFF
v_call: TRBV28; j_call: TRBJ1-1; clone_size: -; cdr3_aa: CASSTIPPGVGTEAFF
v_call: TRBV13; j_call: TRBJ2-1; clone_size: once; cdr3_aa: CASRPSGGASNEQFF
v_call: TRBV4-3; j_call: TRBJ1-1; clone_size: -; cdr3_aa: CASSQDRRTLNTEAFF
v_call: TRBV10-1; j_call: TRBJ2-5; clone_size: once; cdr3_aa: CAIPSGRGLETQYF
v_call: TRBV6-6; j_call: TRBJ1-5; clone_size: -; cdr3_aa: CASSFAGAGQPQHF
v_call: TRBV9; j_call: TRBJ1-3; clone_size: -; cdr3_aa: CASSVARETPSSGNTIYF